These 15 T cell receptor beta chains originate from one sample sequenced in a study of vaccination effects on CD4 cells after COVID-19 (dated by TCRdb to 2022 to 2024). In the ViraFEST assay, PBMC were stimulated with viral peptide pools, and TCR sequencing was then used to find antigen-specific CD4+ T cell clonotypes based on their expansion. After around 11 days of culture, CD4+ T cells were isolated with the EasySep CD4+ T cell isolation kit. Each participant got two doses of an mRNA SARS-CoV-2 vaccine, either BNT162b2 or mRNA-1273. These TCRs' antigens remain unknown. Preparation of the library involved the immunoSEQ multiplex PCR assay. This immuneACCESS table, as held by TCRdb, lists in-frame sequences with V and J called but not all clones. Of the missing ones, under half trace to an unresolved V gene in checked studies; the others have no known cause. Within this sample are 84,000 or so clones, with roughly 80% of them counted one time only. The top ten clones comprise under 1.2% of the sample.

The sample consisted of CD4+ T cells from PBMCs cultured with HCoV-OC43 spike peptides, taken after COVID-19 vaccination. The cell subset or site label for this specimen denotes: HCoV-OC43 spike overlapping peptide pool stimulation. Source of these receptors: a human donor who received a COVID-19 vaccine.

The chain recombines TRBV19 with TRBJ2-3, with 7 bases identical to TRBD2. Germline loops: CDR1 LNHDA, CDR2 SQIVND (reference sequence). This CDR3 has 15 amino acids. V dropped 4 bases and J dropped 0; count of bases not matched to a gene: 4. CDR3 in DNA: TGTGCCAGTAGTACTGGACTAGTGAGCACAGATACGCAGTATTTT. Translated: CASSTGLVSTDTQYF.

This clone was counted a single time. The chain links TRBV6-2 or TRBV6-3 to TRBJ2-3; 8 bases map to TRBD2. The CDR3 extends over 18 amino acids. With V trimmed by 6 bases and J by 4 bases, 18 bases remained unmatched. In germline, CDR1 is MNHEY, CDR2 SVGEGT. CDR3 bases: TGTGCCAGCAGCACACCGGGGACTAGATCCTTTCGATCAGATACGCAGTATTTT. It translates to CASSTPGTRSFRSDTQYF.

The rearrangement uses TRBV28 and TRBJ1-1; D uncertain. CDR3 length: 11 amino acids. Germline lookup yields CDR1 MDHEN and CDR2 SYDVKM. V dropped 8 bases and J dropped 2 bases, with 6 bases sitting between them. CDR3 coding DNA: TGTGCCAGCGTATCAAACACTGAAGCTTTCTTT. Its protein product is CASVSNTEAFF.

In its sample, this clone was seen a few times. CDR3 residues: CASSPTGHYYEQYV. CDR3 coding DNA: TGTGCCAGCTCACCGACGGGACACTACTACGAGCAGTACGTC. The rearrangement joins TRBV18 to TRBJ2-7, with D possibly being TRBD1 (6 bases). This CDR3 comprises 14 residues. Germline V lookup: CDR1 KGHSH, CDR2 LQKENI. The ends were cut back, 3 bases at V and 3 bases at J, with 12 bases in the middle.

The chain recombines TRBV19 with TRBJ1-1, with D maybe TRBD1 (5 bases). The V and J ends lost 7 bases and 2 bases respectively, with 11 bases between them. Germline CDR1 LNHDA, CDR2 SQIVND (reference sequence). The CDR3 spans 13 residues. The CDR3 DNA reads TGTGCCAGTACGAGGGGCGGAAACACTGAAGCTTTCTTT. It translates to CASTRGGNTEAFF.

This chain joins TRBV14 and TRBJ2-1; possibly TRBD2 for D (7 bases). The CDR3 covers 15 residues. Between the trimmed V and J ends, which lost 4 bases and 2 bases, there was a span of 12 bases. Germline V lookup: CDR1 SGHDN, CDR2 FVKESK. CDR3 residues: CASSLWGGPYNEQFF. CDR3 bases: TGTGCCAGCAGCCTATGGGGGGGCCCCTACAATGAGCAGTTCTTC.

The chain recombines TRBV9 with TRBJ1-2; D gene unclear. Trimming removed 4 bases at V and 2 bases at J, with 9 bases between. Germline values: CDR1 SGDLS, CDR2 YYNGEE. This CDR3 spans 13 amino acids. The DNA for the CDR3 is TGTGCCAGCAGCCCCAGTGAGAACTATGGCTACACCTTC. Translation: CASSPSENYGYTF.

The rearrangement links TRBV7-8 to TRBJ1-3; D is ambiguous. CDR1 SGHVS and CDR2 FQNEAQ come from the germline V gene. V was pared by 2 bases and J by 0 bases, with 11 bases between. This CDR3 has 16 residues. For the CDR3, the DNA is TGTGCCAGCAGCTTACCGGGATCCTACTCTGGAAACACCATATATTTT. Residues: CASSLPGSYSGNTIYF.

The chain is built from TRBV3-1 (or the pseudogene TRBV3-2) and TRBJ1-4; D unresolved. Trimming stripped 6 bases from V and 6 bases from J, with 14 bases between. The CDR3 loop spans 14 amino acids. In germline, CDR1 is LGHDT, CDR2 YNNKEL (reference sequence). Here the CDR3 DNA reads TGTGCCAGCAGGGGGTTTGGGTCCTATGAAAAACTGTTTTTT. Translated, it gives CASRGFGSYEKLFF.

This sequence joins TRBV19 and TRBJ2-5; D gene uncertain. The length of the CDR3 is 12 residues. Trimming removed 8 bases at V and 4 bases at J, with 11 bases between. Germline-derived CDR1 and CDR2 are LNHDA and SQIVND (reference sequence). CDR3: CASAGGGETQYF. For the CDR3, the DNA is TGTGCCAGTGCAGGTGGCGGAGAGACCCAGTACTTC. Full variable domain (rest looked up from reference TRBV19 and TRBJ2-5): DGGITQSPKYLFRKEGQNVTLSCEQNLNHDAMYWYRQDPGQGLRLIYYSQIVNDFQKGDIAEGYSVSREKKESFPLTVTSAQKNPTAFYLCASAGGGETQYFGPGTRLLVL.

The CDR3 loop is CASGGQPSGETQYF. In DNA form, the CDR3 reads TGTGCCAGCGGGGGTCAGCCCTCCGGGGAGACCCAGTACTTC. This chain connects TRBV11-2 to TRBJ2-5, with D perhaps matching TRBD1 or TRBD2 (5 bases each). The V end was cut by 8 bases, the J end by 5 bases, with 18 bases between. Germline CDR1 SGHAT, CDR2 FQNNGV. This CDR3 spans 14 amino acids.

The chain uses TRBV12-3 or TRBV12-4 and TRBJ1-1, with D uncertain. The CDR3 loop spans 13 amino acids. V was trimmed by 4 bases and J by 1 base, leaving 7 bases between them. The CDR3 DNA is TGTGCCAGCAGTTCGTGGCAGAACACTGAAGCTTTCTTT. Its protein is CASSSWQNTEAFF.

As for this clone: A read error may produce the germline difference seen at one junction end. The CDR3 DNA is TGCAGTGCCATCACCCCCCGCCCGTCCTTC. As protein: CSAITPRPSF. The J gene is TRBJ1-2, the V gene TRBV20-1; D remains ambiguous. Germline V gene data show CDR1 as DFQATT and CDR2 as SNEGSKA (reference sequence). The CDR3 consists of 10 residues.

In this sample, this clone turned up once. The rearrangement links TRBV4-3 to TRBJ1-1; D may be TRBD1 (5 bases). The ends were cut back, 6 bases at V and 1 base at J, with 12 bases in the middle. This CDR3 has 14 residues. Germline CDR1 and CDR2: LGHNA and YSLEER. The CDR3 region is CASRLGHQNTEAFF. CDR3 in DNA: TGCGCCAGCAGATTGGGGCACCAGAACACTGAAGCTTTCTTT.

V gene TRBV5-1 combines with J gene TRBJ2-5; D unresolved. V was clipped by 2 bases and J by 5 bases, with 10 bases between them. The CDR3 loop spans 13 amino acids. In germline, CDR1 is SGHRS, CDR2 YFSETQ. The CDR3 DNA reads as TGCGCCAGCAGCTTTGGGGTATCGGAGACCCAGTACTTC. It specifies CASSFGVSETQYF.